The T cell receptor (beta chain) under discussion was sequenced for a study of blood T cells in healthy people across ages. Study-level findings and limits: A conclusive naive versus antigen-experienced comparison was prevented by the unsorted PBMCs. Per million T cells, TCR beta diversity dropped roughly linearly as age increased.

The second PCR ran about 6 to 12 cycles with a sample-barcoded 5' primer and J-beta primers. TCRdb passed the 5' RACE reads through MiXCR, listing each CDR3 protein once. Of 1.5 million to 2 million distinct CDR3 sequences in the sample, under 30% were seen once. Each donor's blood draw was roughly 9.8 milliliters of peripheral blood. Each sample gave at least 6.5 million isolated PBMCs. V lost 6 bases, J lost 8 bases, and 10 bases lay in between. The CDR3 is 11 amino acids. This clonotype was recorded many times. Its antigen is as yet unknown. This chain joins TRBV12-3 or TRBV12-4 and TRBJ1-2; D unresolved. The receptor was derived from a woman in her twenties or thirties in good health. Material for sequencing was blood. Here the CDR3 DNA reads TGTGCCAGCAGCCGTAATCGGGGCTACACCTTC. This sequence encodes CASSRNRGYTF.